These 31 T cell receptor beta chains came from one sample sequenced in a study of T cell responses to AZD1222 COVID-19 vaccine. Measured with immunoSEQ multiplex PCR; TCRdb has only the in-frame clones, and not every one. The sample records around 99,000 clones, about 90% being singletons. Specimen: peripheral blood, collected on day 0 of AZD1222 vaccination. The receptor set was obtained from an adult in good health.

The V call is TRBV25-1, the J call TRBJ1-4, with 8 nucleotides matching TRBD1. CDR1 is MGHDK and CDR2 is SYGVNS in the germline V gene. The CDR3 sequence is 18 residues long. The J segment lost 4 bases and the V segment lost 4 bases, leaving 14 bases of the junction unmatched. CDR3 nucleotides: TGTGCCAGCAGTGTCACAGGGGGGACATTGTTAGGTAATGAAAAACTGTTTTTT. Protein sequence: CASSVTGGTLLGNEKLFF.

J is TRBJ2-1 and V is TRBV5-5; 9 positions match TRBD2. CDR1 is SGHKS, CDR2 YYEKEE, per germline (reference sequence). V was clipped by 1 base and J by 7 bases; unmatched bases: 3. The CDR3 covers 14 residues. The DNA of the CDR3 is TGTGCCAGCAGCTTGTTGGGACTAGCTAATGAGCAGTTCTTC. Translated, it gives CASSLLGLANEQFF.

The CDR3 region is CASSYSGTLNTEAFF. CDR3 DNA: TGTGCCAGCAGTTACTCCGGGACATTGAACACTGAAGCTTTCTTT. The gene calls are TRBV6-2 or TRBV6-3 and TRBJ1-1; perhaps TRBD1 as D (6 bases). This CDR3 has 15 residues. V was cut by 0 bases and J by 0 bases, with 8 bases left in between. Germline loops: CDR1 MNHEY, CDR2 SVGEGT.

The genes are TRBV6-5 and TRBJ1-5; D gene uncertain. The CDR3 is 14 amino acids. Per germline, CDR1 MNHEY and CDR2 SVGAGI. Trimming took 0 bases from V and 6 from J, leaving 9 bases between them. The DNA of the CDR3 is TGTGCCAGCAGTTACTCGCGTAATCTTCAGCCCCAGCATTTT. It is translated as CASSYSRNLQPQHF.

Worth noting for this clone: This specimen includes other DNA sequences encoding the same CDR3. The CDR3 bases are TGTGCCAGCTCGCTCATCTCTGGAAACACCATATATTTT. Amino acid sequence: CASSLISGNTIYF. The V call is TRBV18, the J call TRBJ1-3; D remains unclear. V gave up 6 bases and J gave up 0 bases, with 6 bases separating them. CDR1 is KGHSH, CDR2 LQKENI, per germline. The CDR3 has 13 amino acids.

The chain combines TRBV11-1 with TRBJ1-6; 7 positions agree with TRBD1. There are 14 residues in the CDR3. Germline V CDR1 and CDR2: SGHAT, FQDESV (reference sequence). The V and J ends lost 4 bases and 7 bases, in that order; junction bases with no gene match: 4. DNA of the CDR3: TGTGCCAGCAGCTCACAGGGGATCAATTCACCCCTCCACTTT. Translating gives CASSSQGINSPLHF.

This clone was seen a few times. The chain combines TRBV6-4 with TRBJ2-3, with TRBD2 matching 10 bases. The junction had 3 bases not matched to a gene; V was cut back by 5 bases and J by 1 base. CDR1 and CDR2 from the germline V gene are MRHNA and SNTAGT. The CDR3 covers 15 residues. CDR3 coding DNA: TGTGCCAGCAGTCCCACTAGCGGGGGCACAGATACGCAGTATTTT. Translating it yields CASSPTSGGTDTQYF.

The CDR3 is CASSKTGTGSGCQYF. The CDR3 DNA sequence: TGTGCCAGCAGCAAAACCGGGACAGGGTCCGGGTGCCAGTACTTC. The V and J genes are TRBV7-9 and TRBJ2-5; 9 bases agree with TRBD1. Germline loops: CDR1 SEHNR, CDR2 FQNEAQ (reference sequence). CDR3 length: 15 amino acids. Losses at the gene ends were 5 bases for V and 10 bases for J; bases not matched to a gene: 14.

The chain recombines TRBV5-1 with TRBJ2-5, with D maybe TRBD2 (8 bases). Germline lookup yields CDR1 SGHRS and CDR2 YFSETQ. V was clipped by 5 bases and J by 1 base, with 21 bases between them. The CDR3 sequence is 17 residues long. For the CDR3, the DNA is TGCGCCAGCAGAGGAGGGGGCGGCGGGGGGCCCCAAGAGACCCAGTACTTC. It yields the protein CASRGGGGGGPQETQYF.

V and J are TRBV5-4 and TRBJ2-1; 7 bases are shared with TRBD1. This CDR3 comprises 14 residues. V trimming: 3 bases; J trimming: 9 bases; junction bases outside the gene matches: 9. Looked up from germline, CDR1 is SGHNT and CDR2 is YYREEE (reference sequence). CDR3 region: CASSWAGGTSEQFF. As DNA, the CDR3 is TGTGCCAGCAGCTGGGCAGGGGGTACTTCTGAGCAGTTCTTC.

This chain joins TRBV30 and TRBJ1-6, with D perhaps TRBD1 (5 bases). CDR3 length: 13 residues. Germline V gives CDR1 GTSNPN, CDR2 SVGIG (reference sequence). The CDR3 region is CAGGDAGNSPLHF. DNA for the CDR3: TGTGCGGGAGGGGATGCAGGCAATTCACCCCTCCACTTT.

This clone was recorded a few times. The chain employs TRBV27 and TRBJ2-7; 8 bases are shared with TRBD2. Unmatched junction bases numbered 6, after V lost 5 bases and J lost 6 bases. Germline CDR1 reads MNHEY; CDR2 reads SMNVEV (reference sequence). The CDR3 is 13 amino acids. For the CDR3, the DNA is TGTGCCAGCAGTCTAGCGGGTCCGGGCGAGCAGTACTTC. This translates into CASSLAGPGEQYF.

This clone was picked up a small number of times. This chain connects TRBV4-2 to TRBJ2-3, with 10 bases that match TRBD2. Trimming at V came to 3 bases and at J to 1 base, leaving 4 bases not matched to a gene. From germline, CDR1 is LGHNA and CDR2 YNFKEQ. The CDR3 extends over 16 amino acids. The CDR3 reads CASSQRLAGGTDTQYF. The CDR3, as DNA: TGTGCCAGCAGCCAGCGCCTAGCGGGGGGCACAGATACGCAGTATTTT.

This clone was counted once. This CDR3 is CASSERGQGSFYGYTF. The CDR3 DNA is TGTGCCAGCAGTGAAAGGGGACAGGGTAGCTTCTATGGCTACACCTTC. The J gene is TRBJ1-2, the V gene TRBV2; 9 nucleotides agree with TRBD1. CDR1 is SNHLY, CDR2 FYNNEI, per germline. Trimming cost V 2 bases and J 4 bases; bases outside gene matches: 8. CDR3 size: 16 residues.

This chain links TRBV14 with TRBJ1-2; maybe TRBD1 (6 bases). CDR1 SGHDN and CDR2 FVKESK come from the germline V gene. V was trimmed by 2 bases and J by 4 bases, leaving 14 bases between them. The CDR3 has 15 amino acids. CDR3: CASSQRQGIGYGYTF. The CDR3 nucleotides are TGTGCCAGCAGCCAACGGCAGGGGATTGGCTATGGCTACACCTTC.

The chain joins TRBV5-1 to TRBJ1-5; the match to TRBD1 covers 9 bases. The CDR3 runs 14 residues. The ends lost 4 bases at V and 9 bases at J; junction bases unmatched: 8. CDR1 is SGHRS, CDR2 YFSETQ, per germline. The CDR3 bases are TGCGCCAGCAGCCGTGAGGGACAGGGAACGCCCCAGCATTTT. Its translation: CASSREGQGTPQHF.

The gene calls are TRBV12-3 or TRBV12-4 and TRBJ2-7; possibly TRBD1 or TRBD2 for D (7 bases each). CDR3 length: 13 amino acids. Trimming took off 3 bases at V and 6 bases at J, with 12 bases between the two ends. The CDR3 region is CASSFVRGGEQYF. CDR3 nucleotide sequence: TGTGCCAGCAGTTTCGTCAGGGGGGGCGAGCAGTACTTC.

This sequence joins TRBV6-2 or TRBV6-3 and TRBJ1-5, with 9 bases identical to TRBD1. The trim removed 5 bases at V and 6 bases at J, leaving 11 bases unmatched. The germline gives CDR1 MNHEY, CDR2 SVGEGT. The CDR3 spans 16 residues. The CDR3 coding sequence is TGTGCCAGCAGTGACTACGGGACAGGGAACCCTCAGCCCCAGCATTTT. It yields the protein CASSDYGTGNPQPQHF.

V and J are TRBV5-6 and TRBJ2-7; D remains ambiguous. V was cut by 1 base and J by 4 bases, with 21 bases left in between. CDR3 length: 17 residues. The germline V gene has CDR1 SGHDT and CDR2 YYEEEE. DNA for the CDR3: TGTGCCAGCAGCTTGCGAAAGTCGGGTTGGTTCGGGTACGAGCAGTACTTC. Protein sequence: CASSLRKSGWFGYEQYF.

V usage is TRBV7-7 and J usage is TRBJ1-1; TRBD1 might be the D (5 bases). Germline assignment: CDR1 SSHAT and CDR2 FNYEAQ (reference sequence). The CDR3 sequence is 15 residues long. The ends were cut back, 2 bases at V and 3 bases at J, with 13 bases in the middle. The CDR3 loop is CASSLSGGTDTEAFF. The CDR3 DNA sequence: TGTGCCAGCAGCTTATCCGGGGGAACGGACACTGAAGCTTTCTTT.

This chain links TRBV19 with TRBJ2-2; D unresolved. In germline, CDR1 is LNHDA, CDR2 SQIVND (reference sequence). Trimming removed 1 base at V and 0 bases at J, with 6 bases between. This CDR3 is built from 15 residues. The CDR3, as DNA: TGTGCCAGTAGTATAGTTCGCCCGAACACCGGGGAGCTGTTTTTT. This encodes CASSIVRPNTGELFF.

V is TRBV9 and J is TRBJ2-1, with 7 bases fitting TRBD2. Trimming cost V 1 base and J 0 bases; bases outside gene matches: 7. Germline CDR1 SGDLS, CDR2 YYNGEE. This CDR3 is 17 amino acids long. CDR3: CASSVMAGATSYNEQFF. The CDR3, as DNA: TGTGCCAGCAGCGTAATGGCGGGAGCAACCTCCTACAATGAGCAGTTCTTC.

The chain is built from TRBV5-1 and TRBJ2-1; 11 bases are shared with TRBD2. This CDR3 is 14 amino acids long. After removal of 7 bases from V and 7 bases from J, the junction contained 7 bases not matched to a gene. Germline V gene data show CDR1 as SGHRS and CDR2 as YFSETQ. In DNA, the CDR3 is TGCGCCAGCCATCTAGCGGGGGGTACAAATGAGCAGTTCTTC. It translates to CASHLAGGTNEQFF.

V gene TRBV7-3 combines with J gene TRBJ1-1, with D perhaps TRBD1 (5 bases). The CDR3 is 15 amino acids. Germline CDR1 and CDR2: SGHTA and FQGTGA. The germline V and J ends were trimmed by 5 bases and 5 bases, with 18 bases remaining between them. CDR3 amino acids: CASSQDQGGATEAFF. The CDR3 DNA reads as TGTGCCAGCAGCCAAGACCAGGGAGGGGCGACTGAAGCTTTCTTT. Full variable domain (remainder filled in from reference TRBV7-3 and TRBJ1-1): GAGVSQTPSNKVTEKGKYVELRCDPISGHTALYWYRQSLGQGPEFLIYFQGTGAADDSGLPNDRFFAVRPEGSVSTLKIQRTERGDSAVYLCASSQDQGGATEAFFGQGTRLTVV.

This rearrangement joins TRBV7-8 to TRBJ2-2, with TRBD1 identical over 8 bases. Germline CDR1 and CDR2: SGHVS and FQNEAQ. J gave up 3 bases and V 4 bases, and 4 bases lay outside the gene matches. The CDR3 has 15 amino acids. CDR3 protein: CASSSRGPHTGELFF. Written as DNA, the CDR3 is TGTGCCAGCAGCTCCAGGGGGCCGCACACCGGGGAGCTGTTTTTT.

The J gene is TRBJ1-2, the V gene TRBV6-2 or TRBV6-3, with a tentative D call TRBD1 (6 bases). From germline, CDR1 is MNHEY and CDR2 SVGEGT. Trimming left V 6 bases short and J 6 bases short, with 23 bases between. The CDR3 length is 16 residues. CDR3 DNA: TGTGCCAGCAGCACCCGGGACATAGCGCGAGGGAATGGCTACACCTTC. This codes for CASSTRDIARGNGYTF.

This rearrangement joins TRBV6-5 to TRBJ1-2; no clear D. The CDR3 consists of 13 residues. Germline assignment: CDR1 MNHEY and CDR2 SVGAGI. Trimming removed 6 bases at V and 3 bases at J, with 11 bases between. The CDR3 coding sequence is TGTGCCAGCAGCCGACTACCGGACTATGGCTACACCTTC. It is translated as CASSRLPDYGYTF.

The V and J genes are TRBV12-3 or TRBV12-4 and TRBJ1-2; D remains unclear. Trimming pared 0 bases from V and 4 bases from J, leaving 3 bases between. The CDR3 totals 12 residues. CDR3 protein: CASSLAFYGYTF. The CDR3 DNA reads TGTGCCAGCAGTTTAGCGTTCTATGGCTACACCTTC.

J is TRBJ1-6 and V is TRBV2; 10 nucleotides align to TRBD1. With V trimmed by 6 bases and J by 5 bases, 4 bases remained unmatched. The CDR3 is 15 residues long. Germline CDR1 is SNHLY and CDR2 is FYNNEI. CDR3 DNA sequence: TGTGCCAGCAGGCCCGGGACAGGGGATAATTCACCCCTCCACTTT. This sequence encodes CASRPGTGDNSPLHF. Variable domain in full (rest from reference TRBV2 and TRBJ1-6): EPEVTQTPSHQVTQMGQEVILRCVPISNHLYFYWYRQILGQKVEFLVSFYNNEISEKSEIFDDQFSVERPDGSNFTLKIRSTKLEDSAMYFCASRPGTGDNSPLHFGNGTRLTVT.

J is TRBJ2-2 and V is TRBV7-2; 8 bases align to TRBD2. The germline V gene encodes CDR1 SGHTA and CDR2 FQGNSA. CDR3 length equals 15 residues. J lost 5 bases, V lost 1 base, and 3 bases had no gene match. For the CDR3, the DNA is TGTGCCAGCAGCTTAGAAGGGACTAGGACCGGGGAGCTGTTTTTT. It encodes CASSLEGTRTGELFF.

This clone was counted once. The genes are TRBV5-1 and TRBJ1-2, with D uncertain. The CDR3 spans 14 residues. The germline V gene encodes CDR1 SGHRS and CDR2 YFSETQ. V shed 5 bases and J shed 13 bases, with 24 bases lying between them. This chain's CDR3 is CASRADTALVRTTF. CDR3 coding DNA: TGCGCCAGCAGGGCCGACACTGCACTAGTCCGGACCACCTTC.